The 19 T cell receptor beta chains listed next were all sequenced from one sample in a study of memory CD4+ T cells and cytomegalovirus serostatus. The protocol was immunoSEQ multiplex PCR, while the TCRdb copy is restricted to in-frame clones and leaves out a portion. The profile shows 35,000 to 45,000 clones, roughly 80% of them singletons. The sort gate was single viable CD3+CD4+CD8-CD45RO+ cells for memory CD4+ T cells. Material: memory CD4+ T cells from blood. The receptors shown here come from an adult in good health and CMV-seronegative.

This rearrangement joins TRBV11-2 to TRBJ1-1, with 7 bases fitting TRBD1. CDR1 and CDR2 from the germline V gene are SGHAT and FQNNGV. V trimming: 4 bases; J trimming: 4 bases; junction bases outside the gene matches: 3. This CDR3 is built from 13 residues. The CDR3 DNA follows: TGTGCCAGCAGCTCCCAGGGGGGCACTGAAGCTTTCTTT. It yields the protein CASSSQGGTEAFF.

The J gene is TRBJ1-6, the V gene TRBV9; possible D gene TRBD1, 6 bases. Germline V lookup: CDR1 SGDLS, CDR2 YYNGEE. The V and J ends lost 0 bases and 5 bases respectively, with 12 bases between them. The CDR3 has 16 residues. The CDR3 region is CASSVADRRNNSPLHF. Written as DNA, the CDR3 is TGTGCCAGCAGCGTAGCGGACAGAAGAAATAATTCACCCCTCCACTTT.

To note about this clone: The sample has other DNA sequences that encode this CDR3 too. The genes are TRBV30 and TRBJ2-7, with a weak D call TRBD2 (6 bases). From germline, CDR1 is GTSNPN and CDR2 SVGIG (reference sequence). The CDR3 has 12 amino acids. Trimming took off 2 bases at V and 7 bases at J, with 12 bases between the two ends. The CDR3 loop reads CAWSIGTYEQYF. As DNA, the CDR3 is TGTGCCTGGAGTATCGGGACTTATGAGCAGTACTTC.

The chain has TRBV19 and TRBJ1-5, with 11 bases lining up with TRBD1. CDR1 and CDR2 (germline): LNHDA, SQIVND (reference sequence). The junction had 6 bases not matched to a gene; V was cut back by 1 base and J by 1 base. The CDR3 has 18 residues. The CDR3 here is CASSIGGQGAGSNQPQHF. For the CDR3, the DNA is TGTGCCAGTAGTATAGGCGGACAGGGGGCGGGGAGCAATCAGCCCCAGCATTTT.

V and J are TRBV7-8 and TRBJ1-3; a weak D match, TRBD1 (5 bases). The CDR3 runs to 16 residues. V was shortened by 3 bases and J by 0 bases, with 12 bases between the two germline ends. From germline, CDR1 is SGHVS and CDR2 FQNEAQ. In DNA form, the CDR3 reads TGTGCCAGCAGCTTCGACAGTTTATACTCTGGAAACACCATATATTTT. It is translated as CASSFDSLYSGNTIYF.

The rearrangement links TRBV4-2 to TRBJ2-3; unclear D gene. CDR1 is LGHNA and CDR2 is YNFKEQ in the germline V gene. The CDR3 contains 15 residues. The germline V and J ends were trimmed by 2 bases and 2 bases, with 11 bases remaining between them. As DNA, the CDR3 is TGTGCCAGCAGCCAAACCGTAGCTTCCACAGATACGCAGTATTTT. Translating gives CASSQTVASTDTQYF.

The CDR3 reads CASSYVINYGYTF. CDR3 bases: TGTGCCAGCAGTTACGTCATTAACTATGGCTACACCTTC. The chain recombines TRBV6-5 with TRBJ1-2; D is ambiguous. The CDR3 consists of 13 residues. V was pared by 2 bases and J by 1 base, with 5 bases between. Germline lookup yields CDR1 MNHEY and CDR2 SVGAGI.

This clone occurred once. V is TRBV30 and J is TRBJ2-3, with 9 bases lining up with TRBD2. This CDR3 region has 13 residues. Germline CDR1 reads GTSNPN; CDR2 reads SVGIG (reference sequence). Trimming cost V 5 bases and J 6 bases; bases outside gene matches: 6. CDR3 nucleotide sequence: TGTGCCTGGCACATAGCGGGGGTCGATACGCAGTATTTT. It translates to CAWHIAGVDTQYF.

The chain has TRBV19 and TRBJ1-1; unclear D gene. V lost 5 bases to trimming and J lost 4 bases, with 5 bases between them. The germline gives CDR1 LNHDA, CDR2 SQIVND (reference sequence). This CDR3 has 11 amino acids. DNA of the CDR3: TGTGCCAGTAGTCCTGGCACTGAAGCTTTCTTT. Protein sequence: CASSPGTEAFF. Variable domain in full (rest from reference TRBV19 and TRBJ1-1): DGGITQSPKYLFRKEGQNVTLSCEQNLNHDAMYWYRQDPGQGLRLIYYSQIVNDFQKGDIAEGYSVSREKKESFPLTVTSAQKNPTAFYLCASSPGTEAFFGQGTRLTVV.

The genes are TRBV7-8 and TRBJ2-3; tentatively, D is TRBD2 (6 bases). CDR1 SGHVS and CDR2 FQNEAQ come from the germline V gene. Deletions cut 0 bases from V and 6 bases from J, with 16 bases between. This CDR3 contains 16 residues. Written as DNA, the CDR3 is TGTGCCAGCAGCTTAGCGGGAGGACCCAACGTGGATACGCAGTATTTT. Amino acids: CASSLAGGPNVDTQYF.

In this sample, this clone turned up a few times. The CDR3: CASSRPTTDTQYF. The CDR3 coding sequence is TGTGCCAGCAGCCGGCCTACAACAGATACGCAGTATTTT. The chain carries TRBV4-2 and TRBJ2-3; no firm D call. Per germline, CDR1 LGHNA and CDR2 YNFKEQ. The ends were cut back, 4 bases at V and 3 bases at J, with 8 bases in the middle. This CDR3 is built from 13 residues.

This clone was found once. J is TRBJ2-5 and V is TRBV7-6; 9 bases are shared with TRBD1. The CDR3 has 15 residues. V lost 4 bases to trimming and J lost 2 bases; unmatched junction nucleotides: 5. Germline-derived CDR1 and CDR2 are SGHVS and FNYEAQ. The CDR3: CASSSWGQGQETQYF. The CDR3, as DNA: TGTGCCAGCAGCTCCTGGGGACAGGGACAAGAGACCCAGTACTTC.

Here the CDR3 reads CASSLVGGNTGELFF. The CDR3 nucleotides are TGTGCCAGCAGCTTAGTAGGGGGTAACACCGGGGAGCTGTTTTTT. The V and J genes are TRBV7-2 and TRBJ2-2; possibly TRBD1 for D (6 bases). The CDR3 spans 15 residues. The V end was cut by 1 base, the J end by 2 bases, with 8 bases between. Germline lookup yields CDR1 SGHTA and CDR2 FQGNSA.

The chain links TRBV18 to TRBJ1-1, with D hard to call. Germline V gives CDR1 KGHSH, CDR2 LQKENI. Trimming pared 4 bases from V and 8 bases from J, leaving 11 bases between. CDR3 size: 12 residues. In nucleotides, the CDR3 is TGTGCCAGCTCACTCGTGATGGAGGAAGCTTTCTTT. Amino acids: CASSLVMEEAFF.

V is TRBV5-6 and J is TRBJ1-4; no firm D call. V shed 4 bases and J shed 8 bases, with 9 bases lying between them. This CDR3 contains 12 residues. The germline V gene encodes CDR1 SGHDT and CDR2 YYEEEE. Here the CDR3 DNA reads TGTGCCAGCAGCAAAGGGTGGGAAAAACTGTTTTTT. Protein product: CASSKGWEKLFF. Combining the CDR3 with reference TRBV5-6 and TRBJ1-4 gives the whole variable domain DAGVTQSPTHLIKTRGQQVTLRCSPKSGHDTVSWYQQALGQGPQFIFQYYEEEERQRGNFPDRFSGHQFPNYSSELNVNALLLGDSALYLCASSKGWEKLFFGSGTQLSVL.

V is TRBV5-8 and J is TRBJ1-6; tentatively, D is TRBD1 (6 bases). V was clipped by 4 bases and J by 5 bases, with 10 bases between them. Looked up from germline, CDR1 is SGHTS and CDR2 is YDEGEE. The length of the CDR3 is 14 residues. In DNA, the CDR3 is TGTGCCAGCAGCCAGGACAGAAATAATTCACCCCTCCACTTT. It specifies CASSQDRNNSPLHF.

The chain has TRBV6-1 and TRBJ1-6; D is perhaps TRBD1 (6 bases). The CDR3 contains 14 residues. Germline V gives CDR1 MNHNS, CDR2 SASEGT. Trimming shortened V by 6 bases and J by 16 bases, and 22 bases separated the two germline ends. CDR3 in DNA: TGTGCCAGCAGAGTTGACAGGCTTCAGGGGCCGCTCCACTTT. Its protein product is CASRVDRLQGPLHF.

CDR3: CASSQPPGGPGDNEQFF. CDR3 nucleotide sequence: TGTGCCAGCAGCCAACCCCCAGGGGGGCCGGGGGACAATGAGCAGTTCTTC. The V and J genes are TRBV4-2 and TRBJ2-1; D possibly corresponds to TRBD1 (7 bases). The V end lost 2 bases, the J end lost 5 bases, and 19 bases lay between the germline ends. Looked up from germline, CDR1 is LGHNA and CDR2 is YNFKEQ. This CDR3 spans 17 amino acids.

DNA for the CDR3: TGTGCCTGGAGTGTACAGTTGGGGGCAGGTGGCTACACCTTC. Its protein is CAWSVQLGAGGYTF. The chain links TRBV30 to TRBJ1-2; D possibly corresponds to TRBD1 (6 bases). The CDR3 totals 14 residues. V was cut by 0 bases and J by 7 bases, with 15 bases left in between. The germline CDR1 and CDR2 sequences are GTSNPN and SVGIG (reference sequence).